The 19 T cell receptor beta chains below were found in one sample sequenced in a study of PD-L1 blockade in urothelial cancer listed by TCRdb under 2017. The library was made by the immunoSEQ multiplex PCR assay. Sourced from immuneACCESS, this table was stored by TCRdb with only in-frame sequences that have V and J called. A share of the clones is absent; for the studies checked, an unresolved V gene accounts for under half, and the remainder has no known explanation. The sample table shows about 26,000 clones, and 75% to 90% are seen once. Jointly, the top ten make up under 40% of the sample. The sample here was PBMCs, taken around atezolizumab (anti-PD-L1) treatment. These receptor sequences come from a man aged 60 to 75 with urothelial cancer.

This chain joins TRBV19 and TRBJ1-5; TRBD1 matches at 10 bases. Trimming removed 6 bases from V and 2 bases from J; junction bases left unmatched: 4. Germline lookup yields CDR1 LNHDA and CDR2 SQIVND (reference sequence). This CDR3 is 15 amino acids long. The CDR3 is CASSETGGGNQPQHF. CDR3 in DNA: TGTGCCAGTAGCGAGACAGGGGGCGGCAATCAGCCCCAGCATTTT.

The chain combines TRBV19 with TRBJ1-1, with D maybe TRBD1 (6 bases). The CDR3 totals 14 residues. V gave up 1 base and J gave up 4 bases, with 10 bases separating them. Per the germline V gene, CDR1 is LNHDA and CDR2 is SQIVND (reference sequence). DNA for the CDR3: TGTGCCAGTAGTATAGTCAGGGGTGGCACTGAAGCTTTCTTT. Translation gives CASSIVRGGTEAFF.

Here the CDR3 reads CAWSHRQGTSGNTIYF. The CDR3 nucleotides are TGTGCCTGGAGCCATAGACAGGGGACCTCTGGAAACACCATATATTTT. This rearrangement joins TRBV30 to TRBJ1-3, with 8 bases matching TRBD1. From germline, CDR1 is GTSNPN and CDR2 SVGIG (reference sequence). V shed 3 bases and J 0 bases; nucleotides not matched to a gene: 7. The CDR3 has 16 amino acids.

This clone has just a few counts. The chain is built from TRBV27 and TRBJ1-6; D gene unclear. This CDR3 contains 13 residues. In germline, CDR1 is MNHEY, CDR2 SMNVEV (reference sequence). V gave up 5 bases and J gave up 4 bases, with 6 bases separating them. CDR3: CASSETYNSPLHF. CDR3 nucleotides: TGTGCCAGCAGTGAAACATATAATTCACCCCTCCACTTT.

This clone has just one count. The V call is TRBV28, the J call TRBJ1-2, with 7 bases lining up with TRBD1. CDR3 length: 11 amino acids. Germline V gene data show CDR1 as MDHEN and CDR2 as SYDVKM. V gave up 6 bases and J gave up 8 bases; unmatched junction bases: 3. CDR3 residues: CASRGGGGYTF. CDR3 bases: TGTGCCAGCAGAGGGGGCGGGGGCTACACCTTC.

The chain links TRBV10-3 to TRBJ1-4; D not resolved. The CDR3 sequence is 17 residues long. V was pared by 8 bases and J by 4 bases, with 23 bases between. Germline loops: CDR1 ENHRY, CDR2 SYGVKD. DNA for the CDR3: TGTGCCATCTCCACGAGGGCCCGGGCCCGGGTTAATGAAAAACTGTTTTTT. Translation: CAISTRARARVNEKLFF.

The rearrangement links TRBV7-8 to TRBJ2-1, with D unresolved. V was cut by 5 bases and J by 0 bases, with 17 bases left in between. CDR1 and CDR2 from the germline V gene are SGHVS and FQNEAQ. This CDR3 spans 17 amino acids. CDR3 region: CASSALAVPDSYNEQFF. The CDR3 DNA sequence: TGTGCCAGCAGCGCCCTGGCGGTACCGGACTCCTACAATGAGCAGTTCTTC.

The chain is built from TRBV18 and TRBJ2-7, with TRBD2 matching 12 bases. V gave up 3 bases and J gave up 1 base; unmatched junction bases: 1. CDR1 and CDR2 (germline): KGHSH, LQKENI. The CDR3 has 15 amino acids. Written as DNA, the CDR3 is TGTGCCAGCTCACCCGGGACTAGCGGGTCCTACGAGCAGTACTTC. Translation: CASSPGTSGSYEQYF.

This clone was recorded a few times. The CDR3 protein is CASSQGWRAGYTF. The CDR3 DNA reads as TGCGCCAGCAGCCAAGGGTGGAGGGCTGGCTACACCTTC. The chain employs TRBV4-3 and TRBJ1-2, with unresolved D. Trimming left V 1 base short and J 7 bases short, with 10 bases between. This CDR3 comprises 13 residues. Germline CDR1 LGHNA, CDR2 YSLEER.

V is TRBV6-5 and J is TRBJ1-2, with a weak D call TRBD1 (6 bases). Between the trimmed V and J ends, which lost 7 bases and 5 bases, there was a span of 14 bases. The germline gives CDR1 MNHEY, CDR2 SVGAGI. This CDR3 is built from 13 residues. The CDR3 here is CASIDRTQYGYTF. DNA of the CDR3: TGTGCCAGCATAGACAGGACACAGTATGGCTACACCTTC.

This clone showed up just a few times. The rearrangement uses TRBV19 and TRBJ2-7; 9 bases line up with TRBD1. J gave up 6 bases and V 5 bases, and 8 bases lay outside the gene matches. The germline gives CDR1 LNHDA, CDR2 SQIVND (reference sequence). The CDR3 covers 14 residues. The CDR3: CASSATGTGPEQYF. CDR3 DNA: TGTGCCAGTAGTGCCACCGGGACAGGGCCCGAGCAGTACTTC.

This chain uses TRBV10-3 with TRBJ2-3; D is undetermined. Germline lookup yields CDR1 ENHRY and CDR2 SYGVKD. Trimming left V 9 bases short and J 6 bases short, with 10 bases between. The CDR3 covers 11 residues. CDR3 nucleotides: TGTGCCATAGCGATCGAGGATACGCAGTATTTT. It encodes CAIAIEDTQYF.

The genes are TRBV5-1 and TRBJ2-3; 9 nucleotides line up with TRBD2. This CDR3 region has 18 residues. The V and J ends lost 0 bases and 2 bases, in that order; junction bases with no gene match: 10. Looked up from germline, CDR1 is SGHRS and CDR2 is YFSETQ. CDR3 nucleotides: TGCGCCAGCAGCTTGGCCGGGGCTAGCGGGGCTAACACAGATACGCAGTATTTT. Amino acids: CASSLAGASGANTDTQYF.

The CDR3 is CASSESAERVVGQYF. The CDR3 nucleotides are TGTGCCAGCAGTGAAAGTGCGGAGCGGGTGGTCGGGCAGTACTTC. The chain is built from TRBV2 and TRBJ2-7, with a weak D call TRBD2 (6 bases). Germline V gene sequence: CDR1 SNHLY, CDR2 FYNNEI. Trimming pared 2 bases from V and 9 bases from J, leaving 20 bases between. The CDR3 has 15 residues. Variable domain in full (rest from reference TRBV2 and TRBJ2-7): EPEVTQTPSHQVTQMGQEVILRCVPISNHLYFYWYRQILGQKVEFLVSFYNNEISEKSEIFDDQFSVERPDGSNFTLKIRSTKLEDSAMYFCASSESAERVVGQYFGPGTRLTVT.

This rearrangement joins TRBV6-5 to TRBJ2-2; weak D call: TRBD2 (6 bases). Germline V CDR1 and CDR2: MNHEY, SVGAGI. Between the trimmed V and J ends, which lost 3 bases and 5 bases, there was a span of 10 bases. This CDR3 region has 14 residues. CDR3 sequence: CASSYSRGTGELFF. The DNA of the CDR3 is TGTGCCAGCAGTTATTCCCGGGGGACCGGGGAGCTGTTTTTT.

The chain joins TRBV7-3 to TRBJ2-1; D is unclear. Germline CDR1 reads SGHTA; CDR2 reads FQGTGA. V lost 1 base, J lost 7 bases, and 8 bases lay in between. This CDR3 is built from 13 residues. CDR3 sequence reads: CASSLNLANEQFF. DNA for the CDR3: TGTGCCAGCAGCTTAAACTTAGCTAATGAGCAGTTCTTC.

The V gene is TRBV11-2, the J gene TRBJ1-5; D gene uncertain. From germline, CDR1 is SGHAT and CDR2 FQNNGV. The CDR3 sequence is 13 residues long. The V and J ends lost 5 bases and 4 bases respectively, with 9 bases between them. The CDR3 region has the DNA TGTGCCAGCAGCCTCGCGGAGAATCAGCCCCAGCATTTT. Translation gives CASSLAENQPQHF. Combining the CDR3 with reference TRBV11-2 and TRBJ1-5 gives the whole variable domain EAGVAQSPRYKIIEKRQSVAFWCNPISGHATLYWYQQILGQGPKLLIQFQNNGVVDDSQLPKDRFSAERLKGVDSTLKIQPAKLEDSAVYLCASSLAENQPQHFGDGTRLSIL.

In its sample, this clone was seen once. The chain joins TRBV6-5 to TRBJ2-7; TRBD2 agrees at 8 bases. This CDR3 comprises 13 residues. CDR1 MNHEY and CDR2 SVGAGI come from the germline V gene. Trimming took 8 bases from V and 0 from J; bases not matched to a gene: 3. The CDR3 region has the DNA TGTGCCAGCCAGCGGGGGTTCTCCTACGAGCAGTACTTC. It translates to CASQRGFSYEQYF.

This clone has more than one count but fewer than ten. The V call is TRBV6-4, the J call TRBJ2-2; 8 nucleotides agree with TRBD1. V gave up 7 bases and J gave up 3 bases; unmatched junction bases: 1. The CDR3 consists of 13 residues. Germline loops: CDR1 MRHNA, CDR2 SNTAGT. CDR3 DNA sequence: TGTGCCAGCAAGGACAGGGACACCGGGGAGCTGTTTTTT. It translates to CASKDRDTGELFF.